The 3 T cell receptor beta chains given below trace back to one sample, sequenced in a study of cytomegalovirus exposure and HLA in healthy donors. The PCR ran on 60 Vbeta and 13 Jbeta primers. Repertoires were generated with immunoSEQ multiplex PCR, while TCRdb's copy carries only in-frame clones and drops some. This sample has about 110,000 clones, with around 80% found just once. Source material: PBMCs. These receptors all come from a woman between 40 and 55 years old in good health and CMV-seronegative.

V is TRBV11-2 and J is TRBJ2-7; 10 bases fit TRBD2. V was clipped by 1 base and J by 2 bases; unmatched bases: 2. The CDR3 loop spans 15 amino acids. Germline CDR1 is SGHAT and CDR2 is FQNNGV. CDR3 in DNA: TGTGCCAGCAGCTTAGCGGGACTAGCGACCTACGAGCAGTACTTC. Amino acid sequence: CASSLAGLATYEQYF. Variable domain in full (rest from reference TRBV11-2 and TRBJ2-7): EAGVAQSPRYKIIEKRQSVAFWCNPISGHATLYWYQQILGQGPKLLIQFQNNGVVDDSQLPKDRFSAERLKGVDSTLKIQPAKLEDSAVYLCASSLAGLATYEQYFGPGTRLTVT.

The chain is built from TRBV11-2 and TRBJ1-1; D ambiguous. This CDR3 is built from 13 residues. CDR1 and CDR2 (germline): SGHAT, FQNNGV. Trimming cost V 2 bases and J 0 bases, with 4 bases left between them. The CDR3 DNA reads TGTGCCAGCAGCTTACCGGTGAACACTGAAGCTTTCTTT. Translating it yields CASSLPVNTEAFF.

The CDR3 protein is CASSLGTAGAWGEQFF. The DNA of the CDR3 is TGTGCCAGCAGCTTAGGGACAGCGGGGGCCTGGGGTGAGCAGTTCTTC. The chain is built from TRBV7-2 and TRBJ2-1, with 8 bases identical to TRBD2. Germline CDR1 and CDR2: SGHTA and FQGNSA. The CDR3 has 16 residues. Germline trimming cut 1 base from V and 9 bases from J; bases unmatched to any gene: 11.